One and the same sample provided the 25 T cell receptor beta chains below, sequenced in a study of CD8+ T cells in alopecia areata (dated by TCRdb to about 2018). What this sample's treatment or condition label stands for: oral pan-JAK inhibitor, 5-10 mg twice daily. The library was prepared using the immunoSEQ multiplex PCR assay. To provide template for TCR sequencing, every sample had RNA extracted and reverse transcribed into cDNA. In TCRdb, the immuneACCESS table is reduced to in-frame sequences with V and J assigned. These tables do not hold every clone; where another copy was compared, an unresolved V gene accounts for under half, and the others remain unexplained. The table for this sample lists approximately 90,000 clones; more than 65% of them were counted only once. The top ten constitute approximately 15% of the sample. The sample in question was CD8+ T cells sorted from blood, obtained at week 44, from a patient treated with tofacitinib. The receptors originated from a human donor with alopecia areata.

This sequence joins TRBV29-1 and TRBJ2-7; 9 bases fit TRBD1. This CDR3 spans 13 amino acids. V was pared by 6 bases and J by 4 bases, with 7 bases of the junction left unmatched. From germline, CDR1 is SQVTM and CDR2 ANQGSEA. This chain's CDR3 is CSVGTGNGYEQYF. CDR3 bases: TGCAGCGTAGGGACAGGGAACGGGTACGAGCAGTACTTC.

This clone was recorded a few times. The chain couples TRBV7-9 to TRBJ2-6; possible D gene TRBD2, 5 bases. V lost 2 bases, J lost 8 bases, and 10 bases lay in between. CDR3 size: 14 residues. Germline V CDR1 and CDR2: SEHNR, FQNEAQ (reference sequence). CDR3 in amino acids: CASSLFPGTNVLTF. CDR3 nucleotides: TGTGCCAGCAGCTTATTCCCGGGGACCAACGTCCTGACTTTC.

This clone was seen once. In the same sample, other DNA sequences code for this CDR3. V gene TRBV30 combines with J gene TRBJ2-7, with 8 bases matching TRBD1. Per germline, CDR1 GTSNPN and CDR2 SVGIG (reference sequence). V lost 5 bases to trimming and J lost 0 bases; unmatched junction nucleotides: 3. This CDR3 region has 13 residues. DNA of the CDR3: TGTGCCTGGGGGACAGGCTACTCCTACGAGCAGTACTTC. Its protein is CAWGTGYSYEQYF.

The chain recombines TRBV2 with TRBJ2-7, with 7 bases matching TRBD1. With V trimmed by 8 bases and J by 2 bases, 6 bases remained unmatched. Germline loops: CDR1 SNHLY, CDR2 FYNNEI. The CDR3 consists of 13 residues. CDR3 loop: CASGGTAPYEQYF. In DNA, the CDR3 is TGTGCCAGCGGTGGGACAGCGCCCTACGAGCAGTACTTC. Full variable domain (missing parts from reference TRBV2 and TRBJ2-7): EPEVTQTPSHQVTQMGQEVILRCVPISNHLYFYWYRQILGQKVEFLVSFYNNEISEKSEIFDDQFSVERPDGSNFTLKIRSTKLEDSAMYFCASGGTAPYEQYFGPGTRLTVT.

V gene TRBV5-1 combines with J gene TRBJ2-7; 7 nucleotides line up with TRBD1. Germline V gene lookup returns CDR1 SGHRS and CDR2 YFSETQ. The V gene end was trimmed by 4 bases and the J gene end by 4 bases; junction bases not matched to a gene: 2. The length of the CDR3 is 12 residues. CDR3 DNA sequence: TGCGCCAGCAGCCAACAGGGGTACGAGCAGTACTTC. Protein sequence: CASSQQGYEQYF.

The rearrangement joins TRBV19 to TRBJ1-1; 8 bases match TRBD1. Germline CDR1 and CDR2: LNHDA and SQIVND (reference sequence). Unmatched junction bases numbered 6, after V lost 6 bases and J lost 6 bases. The CDR3 totals 13 residues. CDR3 sequence: CASSLSTGAEAFF. Written as DNA, the CDR3 is TGTGCCAGTAGCCTCTCGACAGGGGCTGAAGCTTTCTTT.

The chain links TRBV7-2 to TRBJ2-1; TRBD2 agrees at 10 bases. The CDR3 covers 16 residues. Looked up from germline, CDR1 is SGHTA and CDR2 is FQGNSA. The V gene end was trimmed by 5 bases and the J gene end by 3 bases; junction bases not matched to a gene: 7. CDR3 sequence (DNA): TGTGCCAGCAGCGTCCAGCTAGCGGGGGACTACAATGAGCAGTTCTTC. Protein sequence: CASSVQLAGDYNEQFF.

The J gene is TRBJ2-7, the V gene TRBV5-1, with D possibly called TRBD1 or TRBD2 (6 bases each). Germline V gene data show CDR1 as SGHRS and CDR2 as YFSETQ. Trimming shortened V by 6 bases and J by 6 bases, and 16 bases separated the two germline ends. The CDR3 has 13 residues. The CDR3 reads CASTSGGLSEQYF. The CDR3 DNA reads as TGCGCCAGCACCTCCGGGGGCCTTTCCGAGCAGTACTTC.

The chain couples TRBV4-2 to TRBJ2-6, with 8 bases fitting TRBD1. CDR3 length equals 19 residues. V lost 0 bases and J lost 4; bases outside the gene matches: 11. The germline CDR1 and CDR2 sequences are LGHNA and YNFKEQ. CDR3 in amino acids: CASSQDPTGVLSGANVLTF. CDR3 bases: TGTGCCAGCAGCCAAGACCCGACAGGGGTCCTGTCCGGGGCCAACGTCCTGACTTTC.

V is TRBV11-2 and J is TRBJ2-2; D is undetermined. The CDR3 contains 17 residues. Germline V gene sequence: CDR1 SGHAT, CDR2 FQNNGV. V lost 8 bases, J lost 5 bases, and 24 bases lay in between. The CDR3, as DNA: TGTGCCAGCGGCGGCTCCCCCATTCCCTCGGAAACCGGGGAGCTGTTTTTT. Residues: CASGGSPIPSETGELFF.

V usage is TRBV10-3 and J usage is TRBJ2-5; D is unclear. CDR1 is ENHRY, CDR2 SYGVKD, per germline. The CDR3 loop spans 14 amino acids. The V and J ends lost 4 bases and 5 bases respectively, with 14 bases between them. The CDR3 region is CAISAERPMETQYF. In nucleotides, the CDR3 is TGTGCCATCAGTGCAGAGCGACCTATGGAGACCCAGTACTTC.

This clone was observed a few times. The rearrangement joins TRBV11-2 to TRBJ2-1; 8 bases fit TRBD2. V lost 6 bases, J lost 6 bases, and 10 bases stayed unmatched. Per germline, CDR1 SGHAT and CDR2 FQNNGV. The CDR3 is 15 residues long. CDR3 in amino acids: CASSHESGGPNEQFF. The CDR3 DNA sequence: TGTGCCAGCAGTCACGAGTCGGGGGGGCCCAATGAGCAGTTCTTC.

The V gene is TRBV4-3, the J gene TRBJ2-2, with D perhaps matching TRBD2 (7 bases). CDR3 length: 17 amino acids. With 0 bases removed from V and 0 bases from J, the gap between germline ends came to 11 bases. CDR1 LGHNA and CDR2 YSLEER come from the germline V gene. The CDR3 sequence: CASSQDWGGSNTGELFF. DNA of the CDR3: TGCGCCAGCAGCCAAGACTGGGGGGGCTCGAACACCGGGGAGCTGTTTTTT.

This rearrangement joins TRBV6-5 to TRBJ2-2, with D possibly being TRBD1 (5 bases). CDR1 and CDR2 from the germline V gene are MNHEY and SVGAGI. This CDR3 region has 16 residues. V was clipped by 4 bases and J by 5 bases, with 17 bases between them. For the CDR3, the DNA is TGTGCCAGCAGTTTACTCGGGCAGGGTGCGACCGGGGAGCTGTTTTTT. Translation gives CASSLLGQGATGELFF.

The CDR3 loop reads CASSSLGTENKRTQYF. CDR3 coding DNA: TGTGCCAGCAGCTCCCTGGGGACGGAAAATAAGAGAACCCAGTACTTC. This chain links TRBV7-8 with TRBJ2-5; possibly TRBD1 or TRBD2 for D (5 bases each). Trimming removed 4 bases from V and 8 bases from J, with 23 bases in between. CDR1 is SGHVS, CDR2 FQNEAQ, per germline. This CDR3 is built from 16 residues. Full variable domain (rest looked up from reference TRBV7-8 and TRBJ2-5): GAGVSQSPRYKVAKRGQDVALRCDPISGHVSLFWYQQALGQGPEFLTYFQNEAQLDKSGLPSDRFFAERPEGSVSTLKIQRTQQEDSAVYLCASSSLGTENKRTQYFGPGTRLLVL.

The chain couples TRBV12-5 to TRBJ1-2; tentatively, D is TRBD1 (6 bases). V was pared by 5 bases and J by 0 bases, with 10 bases between. The CDR3 spans 14 residues. Germline lookup yields CDR1 LGHNT and CDR2 FRNRAP. CDR3 protein: CASGPQGANYGYTF. CDR3 nucleotides: TGTGCTAGTGGTCCACAGGGAGCTAACTATGGCTACACCTTC.

DNA of the CDR3: TGTGCCAGCAGTTACGGGAAGCAGGGGGAGCAGTACTTC. Translating gives CASSYGKQGEQYF. The chain uses TRBV6-5 and TRBJ2-7; D might be TRBD1 (6 bases). The CDR3 consists of 13 residues. V dropped 2 bases and J dropped 7 bases, with 12 bases sitting between them. Germline CDR1 MNHEY, CDR2 SVGAGI.

The chain couples TRBV5-6 to TRBJ1-1, with 7 bases lining up with TRBD1. The CDR3 has 13 residues. V gave up 0 bases and J gave up 8 bases; unmatched junction bases: 4. Germline lookup yields CDR1 SGHDT and CDR2 YYEEEE. The CDR3: CASSLGQGQEAFF. The CDR3 nucleotides are TGTGCCAGCAGCTTGGGACAGGGTCAGGAAGCTTTCTTT.

Turning to this clone: Other DNA sequences in this specimen translate into the identical CDR3. V usage is TRBV7-9 and J usage is TRBJ1-5; D is unclear. CDR1 is SEHNR, CDR2 FQNEAQ, per germline (reference sequence). V was clipped by 1 base and J by 5 bases, with 3 bases between them. The length of the CDR3 is 12 residues. The DNA of the CDR3 is TGTGCCAGCAGCTTAGAAGATCAGCCCCAGCATTTT. Translation: CASSLEDQPQHF.

This clone showed up just a few times. The chain uses TRBV11-2 and TRBJ1-4; TRBD1 matches 7 bases. Trimming removed 7 bases from V and 10 bases from J; junction bases left unmatched: 6. This CDR3 has 12 residues. From germline, CDR1 is SGHAT and CDR2 FQNNGV. The CDR3 DNA is TGTGCCAGCACGGAACAGGGGACAAAACTGTTTTTT. It translates to CASTEQGTKLFF.

The chain combines TRBV27 with TRBJ2-1; 9 nucleotides agree with TRBD2. J lost 5 bases, V lost 3 bases, and 8 bases had no gene match. The V gene's germline CDR1 is MNHEY and CDR2 SMNVEV (reference sequence). This CDR3 region has 16 residues. CDR3 sequence (DNA): TGTGCCAGCAGTTTCAGCGGGGGGCTACACAACAATGAGCAGTTCTTC. Translation: CASSFSGGLHNNEQFF.

This clone was recorded a few times. J is TRBJ2-7 and V is TRBV14, with D uncertain. From germline, CDR1 is SGHDN and CDR2 FVKESK. CDR3 length equals 13 residues. Trimming shortened V by 0 bases and J by 1 base, and 4 bases separated the two germline ends. The CDR3 spells CASSQDVSYEQYF. Here the CDR3 DNA reads TGTGCCAGCAGCCAAGATGTATCCTACGAGCAGTACTTC. The full variable domain, in which reference TRBV14 and TRBJ2-7 provide the parts outside the CDR3, is EAGVTQFPSHSVIEKGQTVTLRCDPISGHDNLYWYRRVMGKEIKFLLHFVKESKQDESGMPNNRFLAERTGGTYSTLKVQPAELEDSGVYFCASSQDVSYEQYFGPGTRLTVT.

In regard to this clone: Other nucleotide sequences from this sample produce the same CDR3. The CDR3 here is CSVDGYGYTF. In DNA, the CDR3 is TGCAGCGTTGATGGCTATGGCTACACCTTC. The genes are TRBV29-1 and TRBJ1-2; D not resolved. The CDR3 extends over 10 amino acids. The V gene's germline CDR1 is SQVTM and CDR2 ANQGSEA. V was pared by 3 bases and J by 4 bases, with 3 bases between.

The chain uses TRBV10-3 and TRBJ2-5; the D is unclear. Between the trimmed V and J ends, which lost 6 bases and 4 bases, there was a span of 9 bases. The CDR3 extends over 12 amino acids. Germline V lookup: CDR1 ENHRY, CDR2 SYGVKD. The CDR3 spells CAISKDGETQYF. The CDR3 nucleotides are TGTGCCATCAGCAAAGATGGAGAGACCCAGTACTTC.

This chain links TRBV30 with TRBJ2-7; TRBD1 matches 7 bases. The CDR3 has 14 residues. V dropped 4 bases and J dropped 2; count of bases not matched to a gene: 8. Germline V gene lookup returns CDR1 GTSNPN and CDR2 SVGIG (reference sequence). This chain's CDR3 is CAWNGRTGTYEQYF. CDR3 sequence (DNA): TGTGCCTGGAATGGAAGGACAGGAACCTACGAGCAGTACTTC.